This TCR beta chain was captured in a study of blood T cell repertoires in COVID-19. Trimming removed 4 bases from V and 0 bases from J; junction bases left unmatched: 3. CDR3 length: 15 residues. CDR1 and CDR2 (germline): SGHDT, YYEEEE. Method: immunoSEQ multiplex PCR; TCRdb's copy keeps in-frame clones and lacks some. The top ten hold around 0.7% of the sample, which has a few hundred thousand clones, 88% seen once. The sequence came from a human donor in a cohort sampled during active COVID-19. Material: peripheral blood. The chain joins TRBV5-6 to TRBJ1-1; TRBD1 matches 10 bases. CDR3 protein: CASSLDRGMNTEAFF. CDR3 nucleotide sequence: TGTGCCAGCAGCCTGGACAGGGGGATGAACACTGAAGCTTTCTTT.